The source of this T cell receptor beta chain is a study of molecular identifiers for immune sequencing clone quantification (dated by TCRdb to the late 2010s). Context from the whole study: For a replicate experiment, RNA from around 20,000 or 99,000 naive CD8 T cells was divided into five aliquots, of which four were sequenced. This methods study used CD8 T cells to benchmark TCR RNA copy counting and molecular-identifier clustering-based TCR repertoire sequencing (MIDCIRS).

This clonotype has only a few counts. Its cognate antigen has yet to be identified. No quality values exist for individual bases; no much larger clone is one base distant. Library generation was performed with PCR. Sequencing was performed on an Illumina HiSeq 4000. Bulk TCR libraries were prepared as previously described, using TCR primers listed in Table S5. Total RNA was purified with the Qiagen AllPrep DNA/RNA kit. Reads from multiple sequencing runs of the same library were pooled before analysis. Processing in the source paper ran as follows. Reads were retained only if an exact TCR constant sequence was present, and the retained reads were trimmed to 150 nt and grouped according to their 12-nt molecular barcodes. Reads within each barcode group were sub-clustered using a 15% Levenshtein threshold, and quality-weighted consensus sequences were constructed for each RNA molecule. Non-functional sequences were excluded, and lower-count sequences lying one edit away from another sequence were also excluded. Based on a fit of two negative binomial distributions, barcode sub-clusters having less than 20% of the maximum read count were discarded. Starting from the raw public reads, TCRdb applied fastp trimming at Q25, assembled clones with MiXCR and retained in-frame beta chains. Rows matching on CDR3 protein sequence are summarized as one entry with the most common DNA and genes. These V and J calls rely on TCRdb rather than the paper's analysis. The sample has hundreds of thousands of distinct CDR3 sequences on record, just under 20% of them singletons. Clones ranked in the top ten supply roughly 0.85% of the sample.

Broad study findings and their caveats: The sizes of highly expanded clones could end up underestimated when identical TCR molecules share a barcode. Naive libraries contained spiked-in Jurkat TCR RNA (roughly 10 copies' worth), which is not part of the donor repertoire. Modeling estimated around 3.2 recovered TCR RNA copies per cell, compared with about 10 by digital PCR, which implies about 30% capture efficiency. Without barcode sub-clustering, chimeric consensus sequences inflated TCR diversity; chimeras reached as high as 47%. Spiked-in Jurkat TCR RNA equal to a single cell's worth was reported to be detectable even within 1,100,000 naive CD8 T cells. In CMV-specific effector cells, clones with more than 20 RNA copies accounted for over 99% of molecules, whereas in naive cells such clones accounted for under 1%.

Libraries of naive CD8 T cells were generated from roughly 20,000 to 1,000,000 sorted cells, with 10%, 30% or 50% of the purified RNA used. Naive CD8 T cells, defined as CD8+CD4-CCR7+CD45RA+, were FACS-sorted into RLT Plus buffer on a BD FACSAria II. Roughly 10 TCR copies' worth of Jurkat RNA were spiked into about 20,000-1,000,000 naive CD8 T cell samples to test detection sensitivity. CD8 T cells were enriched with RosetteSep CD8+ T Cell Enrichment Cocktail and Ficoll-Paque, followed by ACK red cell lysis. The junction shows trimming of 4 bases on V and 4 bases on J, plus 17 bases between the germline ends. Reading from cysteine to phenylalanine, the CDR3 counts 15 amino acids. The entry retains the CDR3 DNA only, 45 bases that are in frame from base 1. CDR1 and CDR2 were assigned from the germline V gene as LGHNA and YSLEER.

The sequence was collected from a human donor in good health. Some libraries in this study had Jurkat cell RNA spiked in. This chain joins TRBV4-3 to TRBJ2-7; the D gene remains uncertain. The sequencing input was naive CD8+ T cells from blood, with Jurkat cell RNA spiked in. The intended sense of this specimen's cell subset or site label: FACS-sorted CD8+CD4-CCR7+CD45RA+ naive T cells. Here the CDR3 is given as CASSRDRQKVYEQYF. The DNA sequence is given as TGCGCCAGCAGCCGAGATCGGCAGAAAGTATACGAGCAGTACTTC.